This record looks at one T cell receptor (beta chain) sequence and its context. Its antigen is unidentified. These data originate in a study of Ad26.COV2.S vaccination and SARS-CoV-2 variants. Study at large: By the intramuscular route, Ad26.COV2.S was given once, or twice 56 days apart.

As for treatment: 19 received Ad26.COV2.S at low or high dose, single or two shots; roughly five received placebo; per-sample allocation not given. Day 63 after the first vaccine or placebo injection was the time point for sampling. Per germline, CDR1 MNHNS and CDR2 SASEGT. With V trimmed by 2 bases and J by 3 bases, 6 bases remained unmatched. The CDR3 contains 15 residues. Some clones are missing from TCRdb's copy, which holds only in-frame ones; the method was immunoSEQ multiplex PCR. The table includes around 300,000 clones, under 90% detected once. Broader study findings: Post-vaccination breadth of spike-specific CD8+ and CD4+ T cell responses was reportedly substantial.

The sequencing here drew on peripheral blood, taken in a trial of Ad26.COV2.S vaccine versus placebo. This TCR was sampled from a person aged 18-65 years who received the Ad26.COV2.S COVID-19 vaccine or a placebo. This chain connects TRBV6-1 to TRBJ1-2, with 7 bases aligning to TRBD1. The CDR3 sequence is CASSELGQTYYGYTF. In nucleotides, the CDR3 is TGTGCCAGCAGTGAATTGGGACAGACCTACTATGGCTACACCTTC.